The 12 T cell receptor beta chains below come from one sample, sequenced in a study of blood T cells in healthy people across ages. It was with a sample-barcoded 5' primer and a J-beta primer mix that a second PCR of roughly 7 to 12 cycles was run. TCRdb reprocessed the 5' RACE reads with MiXCR, giving one entry per CDR3 protein. The table records about 780,000 distinct CDR3 sequences, 46% of them present only once. Source material: blood. These receptor sequences come from a man aged 80 or over in good health.

This sequence joins TRBV6-1 and TRBJ2-1; 7 bases map to TRBD1. The ends lost 6 bases at V and 0 bases at J; junction bases unmatched: 17. CDR3 size: 19 residues. Germline loops: CDR1 MNHNS, CDR2 SASEGT. The CDR3: CASRGMEKQGRASYNEQFF. In DNA form, the CDR3 reads TGTGCCAGCAGGGGGATGGAAAAACAGGGGCGAGCCTCCTACAATGAGCAGTTCTTC.

The rearrangement uses TRBV10-3 and TRBJ1-2, with D possibly matching TRBD1 (5 bases). Germline V gene sequence: CDR1 ENHRY, CDR2 SYGVKD. The CDR3 is 14 residues long. Trimming left V 10 bases short and J 1 base short, with 16 bases between. The CDR3, as DNA: TGTGCCACCACCGGGACCTCACTTAACTATGGCTACACCTTC. Encoded protein: CATTGTSLNYGYTF.

V and J are TRBV7-3 and TRBJ2-2; 12 bases are shared with TRBD2. CDR3 length equals 16 residues. Germline lookup yields CDR1 SGHTA and CDR2 FQGTGA. The ends lost 5 bases at V and 6 bases at J; junction bases unmatched: 7. DNA for the CDR3: TGTGCCAGCAGCCAGACTAGCGGGAGAAGGGCCGGGGAGCTGTTTTTT. Amino acid sequence: CASSQTSGRRAGELFF. Drawing the rest from reference TRBV7-3 and TRBJ2-2, the complete variable domain is GAGVSQTPSNKVTEKGKYVELRCDPISGHTALYWYRQSLGQGPEFLIYFQGTGAADDSGLPNDRFFAVRPEGSVSTLKIQRTERGDSAVYLCASSQTSGRRAGELFFGEGSRLTVL.

CDR3 protein: CASSGGYGANVLTF. In DNA, the CDR3 is TGTGCCAGCAGCGGAGGGTACGGGGCCAACGTCCTGACTTTC. V gene TRBV9 combines with J gene TRBJ2-6, with D maybe TRBD2 (5 bases). V was pared by 3 bases and J by 4 bases, with 8 bases between. CDR1 is SGDLS, CDR2 YYNGEE, per germline. The CDR3 extends over 14 amino acids.

The CDR3 DNA reads as TGTGCCAGCAGCCCCGGACAGGGAAGACTGAACACTGAAGCTTTCTTT. Translation: CASSPGQGRLNTEAFF. The rearrangement uses TRBV3-1 and TRBJ1-1; 8 positions match TRBD1. CDR1 is LGHDT, CDR2 YNNKEL, per germline (reference sequence). CDR3 size: 16 residues. With V trimmed by 4 bases and J by 0 bases, 7 bases remained unmatched.

The V gene is TRBV11-2, the J gene TRBJ2-1; D gene ambiguous. CDR3 length: 14 amino acids. Germline V gene sequence: CDR1 SGHAT, CDR2 FQNNGV. V dropped 0 bases and J dropped 7 bases, with 10 bases sitting between them. CDR3 nucleotides: TGTGCCAGCAGCTTAGAGCAGTTCTGGAATGAGCAGTTCTTC. Amino acids: CASSLEQFWNEQFF.

Turning to this clonotype: A much bigger clone sits one base away, suggesting this may be a read error. J is TRBJ2-7 and V is TRBV29-1; a weak D match, TRBD1 (6 bases). CDR3 size: 13 residues. Trimming took off 7 bases at V and 6 bases at J, with 19 bases between the two ends. Germline assignment: CDR1 SQVTM and CDR2 ANQGSEA. CDR3 in amino acids: CSAHTGQNFEQYF. As DNA, the CDR3 is TGCAGCGCCCACACGGGACAAAATTTCGAGCAGTACTTC.

This clonotype came up once. The rearrangement joins TRBV12-3 or TRBV12-4 to TRBJ2-1, with no clear D. The CDR3 contains 12 residues. V gave up 6 bases and J gave up 13 bases, with 16 bases separating them. In DNA, the CDR3 is TGTGCCAGCAGGAGAGAAACAGAGACCCAGTTCTTC. Protein sequence: CASRRETETQFF.

The chain uses TRBV3-1 and TRBJ1-1; D is unresolved. The CDR3 length is 13 residues. Germline CDR1 is LGHDT and CDR2 is YNNKEL (reference sequence). V lost 4 bases and J 7 bases, leaving 13 bases between the germline ends. The CDR3 region is CASSPKPEYEAFF. CDR3 bases: TGTGCCAGCAGCCCGAAACCTGAGTATGAAGCTTTCTTT.

There are many counts of this clonotype. The chain uses TRBV12-3 or TRBV12-4 and TRBJ2-7, with 11 bases fitting TRBD1. The CDR3 contains 15 residues. Trimming cost V 6 bases and J 2 bases; bases outside gene matches: 6. This chain's CDR3 is CASSQGTGGPYEQYF. The CDR3 coding sequence is TGTGCCAGCAGCCAAGGGACAGGGGGTCCCTACGAGCAGTACTTC.

V and J are TRBV7-2 and TRBJ2-5; no clear D. Trimming took off 1 base at V and 3 bases at J, with 9 bases between the two ends. Germline V CDR1 and CDR2: SGHTA, FQGNSA. The CDR3 contains 14 residues. The CDR3, as DNA: TGTGCCAGCAGCTTAGAGTGGGTAGAAGAGACCCAGTACTTC. It codes for CASSLEWVEETQYF.

This clonotype was counted ten times or more. The chain employs TRBV24-1 and TRBJ2-1; a weak D match, TRBD2 (5 bases). V lost 6 bases to trimming and J lost 9 bases, with 20 bases between them. The germline V gene has CDR1 KGHDR and CDR2 SFDVKD. The CDR3 has 15 residues. CDR3 region: CATSRGTLNSGEQFF. In nucleotides, the CDR3 is TGTGCCACCAGTCGGGGTACTTTAAACTCGGGTGAGCAGTTCTTC.